A selection of T cell receptor beta chains follows, all from one sample in a study of vaccination effects on CD4 cells after COVID-19. These receptors' targets are unknown. Measured with immunoSEQ multiplex PCR; TCRdb has only the in-frame clones, and not every one. The sample has tens of thousands of clones; approximately 80% are singletons. Sequencing used CD4+ T cells from PBMCs cultured without peptide, obtained before COVID-19 vaccination. These receptors were collected from a human donor who received a COVID-19 vaccine. The CDR3 runs from the conserved cysteine through the conserved F or W. The order of the fields is CDR3 DNA, CDR3 protein, V gene, D gene, clone size, J gene. The D gene is left open where the match is weak. Clone size is given for some rows only: seen once, a few or many times, or a class if the clone is expanded.

TGTGCCAGCAGTACAACAAATCAGCCCCAGCATTTT,CASSTTNQPQHF,TRBV27,.,.,TRBJ1-5
TGTGCCAGCAGCCATATTAGGGACACCTATTCACCCCTCCACTTT,CASSHIRDTYSPLHF,TRBV7-8,.,.,TRBJ1-6
TGTGCCAGCTCACCCGGGGGGCCTTATTCTGGAAACACCATATATTTT,CASSPGGPYSGNTIYF,TRBV18,.,.,TRBJ1-3
TGTGCCAGCAGCCCATCCGGGACAAATAATTCACCCCTCCACTTT,CASSPSGTNNSPLHF,TRBV7-3,.,once,TRBJ1-6
TGTGCCAGCAGTCTAGTAGCGGGGGAGACAGATACGCAGTATTTT,CASSLVAGETDTQYF,TRBV6-5,TRBD2,.,TRBJ2-3
TGTGCCACCAGTGAGGGGGGGAGCGGGACAGATACGCAGTATTTT,CATSEGGSGTDTQYF,TRBV24-1,TRBD2,.,TRBJ2-3
TGTGCCACCAGTGCTGGGGGATCGGTCCATGGCTACACCTTC,CATSAGGSVHGYTF,TRBV24-1,.,.,TRBJ1-2
TGTGCCAGCAGCCTCGGACCGCTCTATGGCTACACCTTC,CASSLGPLYGYTF,TRBV6-6,.,.,TRBJ1-2
TGTGCTAGTGGTTCCAGCGGGACAGTGAAGGAGACCCAGTACTTC,CASGSSGTVKETQYF,TRBV12-5,.,.,TRBJ2-5
TGCAGCGCTGCGGGACAGGGGGCTTCAGATACGCAGTATTTT,CSAAGQGASDTQYF,TRBV29-1,TRBD1,.,TRBJ2-3
TGCGCAGGATATATTAACTATGGCTACACCTTC,CAGYINYGYTF,TRBV6-4,.,.,TRBJ1-2
TGTGCCACCAGTGATTCCCAGGGTCCCACCGGGGAGCTGTTTTTT,CATSDSQGPTGELFF,TRBV24-1,.,.,TRBJ2-2
TGTGCCAGCAGCGTAGGGGACAGGGGTAATGAAAAACTGTTTTTT,CASSVGDRGNEKLFF,TRBV9,TRBD1,.,TRBJ1-4
TGCGCCAGCAGCGATCCCGGGCGGACGTACACTGAAGCTTTCTTT,CASSDPGRTYTEAFF,TRBV5-1,.,.,TRBJ1-1
TGTGCCATCAGGGGACAGGAGTACAATGAGCAGTTCTTC,CAIRGQEYNEQFF,TRBV10-3,TRBD1,few,TRBJ2-1
TGTGCCAGCAGCTCCACACAGGGTACCGGGGAGCTGTTTTTT,CASSSTQGTGELFF,TRBV7-3,.,.,TRBJ2-2
TGCGCCAGCAGCTTGAGGGCAGGGTCGAACACTGAAGCTTTCTTT,CASSLRAGSNTEAFF,TRBV5-1,.,.,TRBJ1-1
TGTGCCAGCACCCGCCGGGACTCTGGAGATACGCAGTATTTT,CASTRRDSGDTQYF,TRBV7-8,.,once,TRBJ2-3
TGTGCCAGCAGCCGGGGGGAGGGTCAGAAAAACATTCAGTACTTC,CASSRGEGQKNIQYF,TRBV6-6,TRBD2,.,TRBJ2-4
TGTGCCAGTAGTATACCGGGACAGGGGGCAACTAATGAAAAACTGTTTTTT,CASSIPGQGATNEKLFF,TRBV19,TRBD1,once,TRBJ1-4
TGTGCCAGCAGCTTTTCGGTAGGCACTGAAGCTTTCTTT,CASSFSVGTEAFF,TRBV5-8,.,.,TRBJ1-1
TGTGCCACCAGTGATTTGCGCGGTGCCGGGGAGACCCAGTACTTC,CATSDLRGAGETQYF,TRBV24-1,.,once,TRBJ2-5
TGTGCCCTCATAAGGGACGGGAGCTCTGGAAACACCATATATTTT,CALIRDGSSGNTIYF,TRBV6-5,.,.,TRBJ1-3
TGTGCCTCCACAGAGACCCGGAGTTCACCCCTCCACTTT,CASTETRSSPLHF,TRBV30,.,.,TRBJ1-6
TGCGCCAGCACATTCCAGGGACCCGGGGAGCTGTTTTTT,CASTFQGPGELFF,TRBV5-1,.,.,TRBJ2-2
TGTGCCAGCTCACCAGGACAGGGAGTATACTATGGCTACACCTTC,CASSPGQGVYYGYTF,TRBV18,TRBD1,.,TRBJ1-2
TGTGCCACCAGTGATTCCGGGACCCAAGAGACCCAGTACTTC,CATSDSGTQETQYF,TRBV24-1,.,.,TRBJ2-5
TGTGCCAGCAGCCATCGCGGGCGGGGGGGACTCACAGATACGCAGTATTTT,CASSHRGRGGLTDTQYF,TRBV11-2,TRBD2,.,TRBJ2-3
TGCGCCAGCAGCCATCACAGACCGGGACAGGGGGCGGAAAGGAATAATTCACCCCTCCACTTT,CASSHHRPGQGAERNNSPLHF,TRBV4-1,TRBD1,.,TRBJ1-6
TGTGCCAGCAGCTTAAAGGACAGGGATCAGCCCCAGCATTTT,CASSLKDRDQPQHF,TRBV7-9,TRBD1,.,TRBJ1-5
TGCGCCAGCAGTGATTTCCGGGGGGTTTACAATGAGCAGTTCTTC,CASSDFRGVYNEQFF,TRBV10-2,TRBD2,.,TRBJ2-1
TGTGCCAGCAGCCCCTTCTCGCATGTCAACTATGGCTACACCTTC,CASSPFSHVNYGYTF,TRBV6-5,.,.,TRBJ1-2
TGTGCCAGCAGCTTAGGGGCCGATCAGCCCCAGCATTTT,CASSLGADQPQHF,TRBV7-2,.,.,TRBJ1-5
TGCGCCAGCAGTTTGGCAGCTCAAGAGACCCAGTACTTC,CASSLAAQETQYF,TRBV10-2,.,.,TRBJ2-5
TGTGCCAGCAGCCAACAAAACACCATATATTTT,CASSQQNTIYF,TRBV3-1/TRBV3-2,.,.,TRBJ1-3
TGTGCCAGCAGCCGTACGGGCCAAGAGACCCAGTACTTC,CASSRTGQETQYF,TRBV6-5,.,.,TRBJ2-5
TGCGCCAGCAGCCAAGACCTTGACGTAGCTAACTATGGCTACACCTTC,CASSQDLDVANYGYTF,TRBV4-1,.,few,TRBJ1-2
TGTGCCACCCGGGGGACAACACACTACAATGAGCAGTTCTTC,CATRGTTHYNEQFF,TRBV2,.,.,TRBJ2-1
TGTGCCAGCAGCTTAGCGGTGAGCTCCTATAATTCACCCCTCCACTTT,CASSLAVSSYNSPLHF,TRBV7-2,.,.,TRBJ1-6
TGCGCCAGCAGCTTGGTTATACAAGAGACCCAGTACTTC,CASSLVIQETQYF,TRBV5-1,.,.,TRBJ2-5
TGTGCCACCAGCAGGCAGGACAGTAGCTCACCCCTCCACTTT,CATSRQDSSSPLHF,TRBV15,.,.,TRBJ1-6
TGTGCCAGCAAACCTCGGGGGTACAATGAGCAGTTCTTC,CASKPRGYNEQFF,TRBV7-2,.,few,TRBJ2-1
TGTGCCAGCTCACCGTGGGGCGGAGTAGATACGCAGTATTTT,CASSPWGGVDTQYF,TRBV18,.,once,TRBJ2-3
TGCGCCAGCAGCTTGGACCTAGCGGGGGGGAGAGAGACCCAGTACTTC,CASSLDLAGGRETQYF,TRBV5-1,TRBD2,.,TRBJ2-5
TGTGCCAGCAGTGTCGTGGCGGGGGGCACCGGGGAGCTGTTTTTT,CASSVVAGGTGELFF,TRBV7-2,TRBD2,.,TRBJ2-2
TGTGCCAGCAGTTCCCGACTTACAACTAATGAAAAACTGTTTTTT,CASSSRLTTNEKLFF,TRBV27,.,.,TRBJ1-4
TGCGCCAGCAGCCAAGGGAGGACCAATCAGCCCCAGCATTTT,CASSQGRTNQPQHF,TRBV4-1,.,.,TRBJ1-5
TGTGCCAGCAGTTACGATGAGCCCCGAGAGACCCAGTACTTC,CASSYDEPRETQYF,TRBV6-6,.,.,TRBJ2-5
TGTGCCACCAGTGACCCGGGCCAAGAGACCCAGTACTTC,CATSDPGQETQYF,TRBV24-1,.,.,TRBJ2-5
TGCGCCAGCAGCTTGGGCATCTATAATTCACCCCTCCACTTT,CASSLGIYNSPLHF,TRBV5-1,.,few,TRBJ1-6
TGTGCCAGCAGCTTAGTTAGGCACCAAGAGACCCAGTACTTC,CASSLVRHQETQYF,TRBV11-2,.,.,TRBJ2-5
TGCGCCAGCAGCCAGGGACTGGGACAGGGAAGCAATCAGCCCCAGCATTTT,CASSQGLGQGSNQPQHF,TRBV4-1,TRBD1,.,TRBJ1-5
TGTGCCAGTAGTATTCCAGGGTACTATGGCTACACCTTC,CASSIPGYYGYTF,TRBV19,.,.,TRBJ1-2